This TCR beta chain was identified in a study of T cells in Graves' hyperthyroidism and ophthalmopathy. The J segment lost 4 bases and the V segment lost 5 bases, leaving 5 bases of the junction unmatched. This CDR3 has 15 residues. Germline lookup yields CDR1 SNHLY and CDR2 FYNNEI. Points from the study as a whole: Most clonotypes expanded in thyroid above 0.001 were likewise present in blood.

Amplified TCR beta CDR3 regions came from RNA transcripts. TCR CDR3 regions were first amplified by RT-PCR with HTBI primers. TCRdb re-analysed the multiplex PCR reads in MiXCR, keeping a single row per CDR3 protein. The repertoire includes roughly 300,000 distinct CDR3 sequences, over 15% of them detected once, and 49% sits in the top ten. This clonotype was recorded many times. The target antigen is unknown. Material for sequencing was blood. This receptor was obtained from a woman between 45 and 65 years old with Graves' hyperthyroidism. The chain uses TRBV2 and TRBJ2-1; 10 positions match TRBD2. CDR3 sequence: CASSPGLASYNEQFF. DNA for the CDR3: TGTGCCAGCAGTCCGGGACTAGCGAGTTACAATGAGCAGTTCTTC.